This TCR beta chain was identified in a study of cytomegalovirus exposure and HLA in healthy donors. Using immunoSEQ multiplex PCR, the repertoire was profiled, and TCRdb retains in-frame clones only, with some absent. The sample holds more than 60,000 clones, 97% seen once. Germline V gives CDR1 GTSNPN, CDR2 SVGIG (reference sequence). The CDR3 runs to 13 residues. Trimming cost V 3 bases and J 4 bases, with 11 bases left between them. In regard to this clone: Its antigen is currently unknown.

Whole-study findings and limits: The authors enumerated over 150 TCR beta chains as linked to cytomegalovirus.

This sequence joins TRBV30 and TRBJ2-3, with D tentatively TRBD2 (5 bases). Sequenced sample: PBMCs. This TCR derives from a woman aged 18-35 years in good health and CMV-seropositive. The CDR3 protein is CAWSLSVPDTQYF. CDR3 sequence (DNA): TGTGCCTGGAGCCTTAGCGTGCCAGATACGCAGTATTTT.